The 27 T cell receptor beta chains below come from one sample, sequenced in a study of T cells in Graves' hyperthyroidism and ophthalmopathy. Amplified TCR beta CDR3 regions derived from RNA transcripts. Using the HTBI primer set, a first-round RT-PCR was run on the TCR CDR3. TCRdb recomputed calls from the multiplex PCR reads with MiXCR, one row per CDR3 protein. The data show 500,000 to 650,000 distinct CDR3 sequences, roughly 21% seen once. Sequenced: blood. These receptors originate from a man aged 40-55 years with Graves' ophthalmopathy.

The rearrangement uses TRBV20-1 and TRBJ2-1; TRBD2 is a possible D gene (5 bases). Trimming removed 5 bases at V and 8 bases at J, with 19 bases between. Germline CDR1 DFQATT, CDR2 SNEGSKA (reference sequence). The CDR3 has 14 amino acids. Here the CDR3 DNA reads TGCAGTGCTGAGGAACGGACGGGGTTACATGAGCAGTTCTTC. This sequence encodes CSAEERTGLHEQFF.

This clonotype occurred a few times. The genes are TRBV30 and TRBJ1-6; D call uncertain. Germline V gives CDR1 GTSNPN, CDR2 SVGIG (reference sequence). The CDR3 contains 13 residues. Trimming took 3 bases from V and 7 from J, leaving 10 bases between them. The CDR3 DNA follows: TGTGCCTGGAGAAGTCTGGTGAATTCACCCCTCCACTTT. Amino acids: CAWRSLVNSPLHF. Full variable domain (outside the CDR3, taken from reference TRBV30 and TRBJ1-6): SQTIHQWPATLVQPVGSPLSLECTVEGTSNPNLYWYRQAAGRGLQLLFYSVGIGQISSEVPQNLSASRPQDRQFILSSKKLLLSDSGFYLCAWRSLVNSPLHFGNGTRLTVT.

This clonotype was picked up a small number of times. A read error is possible here, since a much larger clone lies one base away. The chain carries TRBV7-2 and TRBJ2-1; 8 bases align to TRBD2. The germline CDR1 and CDR2 sequences are SGHTA and FQGNSA. V was pared by 5 bases and J by 7 bases, with 16 bases of the junction left unmatched. The CDR3 covers 17 residues. The CDR3 nucleotides are TGTGCCAGCAGCCGGAAGGCCAGGACTAGCAGGGGTAATGAGCAGTTCTTC. Protein: CASSRKARTSRGNEQFF.

At least ten counts were recorded for this clonotype. The chain employs TRBV27 and TRBJ2-3; no reliable D call. V lost 4 bases and J 0 bases, leaving 8 bases between the germline ends. CDR3 length: 14 amino acids. Germline V lookup: CDR1 MNHEY, CDR2 SMNVEV (reference sequence). The DNA for the CDR3 is TGTGCCAGCAGTTCGGTGGTGAGCACAGATACGCAGTATTTT. This translates into CASSSVVSTDTQYF.

This clonotype was counted many times. The V call is TRBV2, the J call TRBJ1-2; TRBD1 aligns across 9 bases. From germline, CDR1 is SNHLY and CDR2 FYNNEI. The CDR3 covers 14 residues. The trim removed 6 bases at V and 8 bases at J, leaving 10 bases unmatched. Written as DNA, the CDR3 is TGTGCCAGCAGAACCGCGGGACAGGGACGGGGCTACACCTTC. Its protein product is CASRTAGQGRGYTF.

This clonotype has a count of ten or more. V usage is TRBV3-1 and J usage is TRBJ1-6; D gene ambiguous. Trimming shortened V by 2 bases and J by 10 bases, and 9 bases separated the two germline ends. The CDR3 covers 13 residues. The germline V gene has CDR1 LGHDT and CDR2 YNNKEL (reference sequence). This CDR3 is CASSQMNVSPLHF. DNA of the CDR3: TGTGCCAGCAGCCAAATGAATGTATCACCCCTCCACTTT.

The V call is TRBV30, the J call TRBJ1-2; D ambiguous. CDR3 length: 12 amino acids. V lost 5 bases and J 5 bases, leaving 12 bases between the germline ends. Germline V gene lookup returns CDR1 GTSNPN and CDR2 SVGIG (reference sequence). In DNA form, the CDR3 reads TGTGCCTGGGTTACAGAGGAGTATGGCTACACCTTC. Its protein is CAWVTEEYGYTF.

This clonotype was observed many times. The chain employs TRBV28 and TRBJ1-1; unclear D gene. Germline-derived CDR1 and CDR2 are MDHEN and SYDVKM. The CDR3 loop spans 14 amino acids. V lost 6 bases, J lost 1 base, and 12 bases lay in between. The CDR3 reads CASRSHLGNTEAFF. Here the CDR3 DNA reads TGTGCCAGCAGGAGCCACCTCGGGAACACTGAAGCTTTCTTT.

The sample holds many counts of this clonotype. The chain combines TRBV6-2 or TRBV6-3 with TRBJ2-7; 7 bases are a match to TRBD2. The CDR3 spans 13 residues. The V gene's germline CDR1 is MNHEY and CDR2 SVGEGT. With 5 bases clipped from V and 2 bases from J, the junction kept 3 bases outside the gene matches. The chain's CDR3 is CASSRLAAYEQYF. The CDR3, as DNA: TGTGCCAGCAGTCGACTAGCCGCCTACGAGCAGTACTTC.

The chain joins TRBV20-1 to TRBJ1-1; no definite D call. The germline V and J ends were trimmed by 5 bases and 6 bases, with 16 bases remaining between them. Germline loops: CDR1 DFQATT, CDR2 SNEGSKA (reference sequence). The CDR3 extends over 13 amino acids. This CDR3 is CSAARSTLSEAFF. CDR3 in DNA: TGCAGTGCTGCGAGGTCGACCCTATCTGAAGCTTTCTTT.

This clonotype was observed a handful of times. The rearrangement links TRBV6-2 or TRBV6-3 to TRBJ2-2, with TRBD2 matching 7 bases. The germline gives CDR1 MNHEY, CDR2 SVGEGT. This CDR3 has 14 residues. Trimming cost V 7 bases and J 4 bases; bases outside gene matches: 6. The CDR3 DNA sequence: TGTGCCAGCATGCGAGCGGGGTCCACCGGGGAGCTGTTTTTT. This encodes CASMRAGSTGELFF.

The chain joins TRBV5-5 to TRBJ2-1, with TRBD2 matching over 8 bases. CDR1 SGHKS and CDR2 YYEKEE come from the germline V gene (reference sequence). This CDR3 comprises 15 residues. Germline trimming cut 3 bases from V and 7 bases from J; bases unmatched to any gene: 9. The CDR3 nucleotides are TGTGCCAGCAGCTGGTCGGGGGGGCCGGGGAATGAGCAGTTCTTC. It encodes CASSWSGGPGNEQFF.

This clonotype occurred a few times. In nucleotides, the CDR3 is TGTGCCAGCTCACCCGGCCCGAGCTGGGAAGCTTTCTTT. Its translation: CASSPGPSWEAFF. The J gene is TRBJ1-1, the V gene TRBV18; D not resolved. The V gene's germline CDR1 is KGHSH and CDR2 LQKENI. The V and J ends lost 3 bases and 8 bases respectively, with 13 bases between them. This CDR3 has 13 amino acids.

There are a few counts of this clonotype. CDR3: CSARGPNYGYTF. The CDR3, as DNA: TGCAGTGCTAGGGGGCCTAACTATGGCTACACCTTC. The V and J genes are TRBV20-1 and TRBJ1-2, with a tentative D call TRBD1 (5 bases). V lost 3 bases to trimming and J lost 0 bases, with 5 bases between them. There are 12 residues in the CDR3. Germline V gives CDR1 DFQATT, CDR2 SNEGSKA (reference sequence).

This clonotype was picked up many times. The chain has TRBV30 and TRBJ1-4; D unclear. The V end was cut by 2 bases, the J end by 8 bases, with 9 bases between. CDR1 and CDR2 (germline): GTSNPN, SVGIG (reference sequence). The CDR3 runs to 12 residues. The CDR3 sequence: CAWSKAREKLFF. CDR3 in DNA: TGTGCCTGGAGTAAGGCCAGGGAAAAACTGTTTTTT.

The rearrangement links TRBV12-3 or TRBV12-4 to TRBJ1-5; weak D call: TRBD1 (6 bases). V lost 2 bases and J 9 bases, leaving 23 bases between the germline ends. This CDR3 spans 17 amino acids. CDR3: CASSLLGRGWEGGPQHF. The CDR3 DNA follows: TGTGCCAGCAGTTTATTAGGGAGGGGCTGGGAAGGGGGGCCCCAGCATTTT.

This sequence joins TRBV15 and TRBJ1-1; a possible D gene is TRBD1 (5 bases). The germline V gene encodes CDR1 LNHNV and CDR2 YYDKDF (reference sequence). The V gene lost 0 bases and the J gene lost 1 base, with 6 bases spanning the gap. The CDR3 is 14 amino acids. The CDR3 is CATSREGGNTEAFF. The CDR3 bases are TGTGCCACCAGCAGAGAGGGGGGGAACACTGAAGCTTTCTTT.

The chain is built from TRBV5-1 and TRBJ2-3, with D perhaps matching TRBD2 (5 bases). The CDR3 is 16 residues long. Trimming cost V 4 bases and J 1 base, with 16 bases left between them. Looked up from germline, CDR1 is SGHRS and CDR2 is YFSETQ. CDR3 in DNA: TGCGCCAGCAGCCTAGGCGACCTAGCTGGCACAGATACGCAGTATTTT. This codes for CASSLGDLAGTDTQYF. The whole variable domain, remainder taken from reference TRBV5-1 and TRBJ2-3, is KAGVTQTPRYLIKTRGQQVTLSCSPISGHRSVSWYQQTPGQGLQFLFEYFSETQRNKGNFPGRFSGRQFSNSRSEMNVSTLELGDSALYLCASSLGDLAGTDTQYFGPGTRLTVL.

The chain recombines TRBV27 with TRBJ2-1; TRBD2 agrees at 8 bases. This CDR3 has 14 amino acids. J lost 8 bases, V lost 2 bases, and 5 bases had no gene match. CDR1 is MNHEY, CDR2 SMNVEV, per germline (reference sequence). The CDR3 coding sequence is TGTGCCAGCAGTTTAAGCGGGGGAAGGTATGAGCAGTTCTTC. Amino acid sequence: CASSLSGGRYEQFF.

The chain has TRBV7-3 and TRBJ1-2, with D possibly being TRBD1 (5 bases). The CDR3 is 15 amino acids. V shed 2 bases and J shed 5 bases, with 15 bases lying between them. Per the germline V gene, CDR1 is SGHTA and CDR2 is FQGTGA. CDR3 DNA: TGTGCCAGCAGCTTAGGTGGGGCGCGGGGTTATGGCTACACCTTC. It specifies CASSLGGARGYGYTF.

In this sample, this clonotype turned up many times. This chain links TRBV11-2 with TRBJ2-1; D is ambiguous. Trimming removed 1 base at V and 5 bases at J, with 18 bases between. Germline-derived CDR1 and CDR2 are SGHAT and FQNNGV. This CDR3 contains 17 residues. In DNA form, the CDR3 reads TGTGCCAGCAGCTTAGGGTTTAGTTCCTCACATCACAATGAGCAGTTCTTC. Residues: CASSLGFSSSHHNEQFF.

As regards this clonotype: A much larger clone sits a single nucleotide away, making a read error possible. The V gene is TRBV2, the J gene TRBJ2-7; 7 positions match TRBD2. This CDR3 has 15 residues. Germline lookup yields CDR1 SNHLY and CDR2 FYNNEI. CDR3 in amino acids: CAGSDRLAGLYEQYF. CDR3 DNA sequence: TGTGCCGGCAGTGATCGACTAGCTGGCCTCTACGAGCAGTACTTC.

This clonotype has a handful of counts. The rearrangement links TRBV29-1 to TRBJ2-7; D not resolved. The germline V and J ends were trimmed by 4 bases and 2 bases, with 9 bases remaining between them. The CDR3 totals 12 residues. Germline V CDR1 and CDR2: SQVTM, ANQGSEA. The CDR3 sequence is CSVVGIAYEQYF. The CDR3 DNA reads as TGCAGCGTTGTAGGGATCGCCTACGAGCAGTACTTC.

This clonotype was counted a few times. One base away lies a much larger clone, so this may be a sequencing read error. The rearrangement joins TRBV2 to TRBJ2-3; D not resolved. Trimming pared 1 base from V and 10 bases from J, leaving 18 bases between. Germline lookup yields CDR1 SNHLY and CDR2 FYNNEI. The CDR3 totals 15 residues. CDR3 sequence (DNA): TGTGCCAGCAGTGAAGAGGCGGTTGGCGGTGATGCGCAGTATTTT. Protein: CASSEEAVGGDAQYF.

The V call is TRBV11-1, the J call TRBJ2-3; D ambiguous. Trimming removed 1 base at V and 8 bases at J, with 7 bases between. The germline gives CDR1 SGHAT, CDR2 FQDESV (reference sequence). The CDR3 has 12 residues. The CDR3 sequence: CASSLGTSTQYF. CDR3 DNA: TGTGCCAGCAGCTTAGGGACCAGTACGCAGTATTTT.

The genes are TRBV10-3 and TRBJ2-2; the D gene could be TRBD1 or TRBD2 (5 bases each). Trimming took off 8 bases at V and 1 base at J, with 17 bases between the two ends. The CDR3 totals 16 residues. Germline loops: CDR1 ENHRY, CDR2 SYGVKD. CDR3 nucleotide sequence: TGTGCCATCTCCACGGGGCAGGGAAGGAACACCGGGGAGCTGTTTTTT. Residues: CAISTGQGRNTGELFF.

This clonotype has more than one count but fewer than ten. CDR3 DNA sequence: TGTGCCAGCAGCTTTGCCTCTGTGGACAGGGGCCCGACGGGGGAGACCCAGTACTTC. Translating gives CASSFASVDRGPTGETQYF. The gene calls are TRBV7-9 and TRBJ2-5; 9 bases match TRBD1. CDR3 length: 19 amino acids. The ends lost 3 bases at V and 5 bases at J; junction bases unmatched: 19. The germline CDR1 and CDR2 sequences are SEHNR and FQNEAQ (reference sequence).